Each of the 27 T cell receptor beta chains below was sequenced from the same sample in a study of blood T cell repertoires in COVID-19. This table comes from immunoSEQ multiplex PCR, and its TCRdb copy is limited to in-frame clones, with some not included. This sample has about 170,000 clones, with about 85% found just once. The sequencing sample was made of peripheral blood. The receptors come from a woman aged 80 or older with COVID-19, enrolled during active disease.

This sequence joins TRBV14 and TRBJ2-7, with TRBD2 as a possible D gene (8 bases). Trimming left V 3 bases short and J 4 bases short, with 22 bases between. The germline V gene has CDR1 SGHDN and CDR2 FVKESK. The CDR3 sequence is 17 residues long. CDR3 in amino acids: CASSQAYSGDRRYEQYF. The CDR3, as DNA: TGTGCCAGCAGCCAGGCTTATAGCGGGGACAGAAGGTACGAGCAGTACTTC.

In DNA, the CDR3 is TGTGCCAGCAGCTTGAGGACAGGGACTAATGAAAAACTGTTTTTT. It yields the protein CASSLRTGTNEKLFF. This chain connects TRBV13 to TRBJ1-4, with 8 bases fitting TRBD1. J lost 2 bases, V lost 3 bases, and 2 bases had no gene match. The CDR3 length is 15 residues. CDR1 and CDR2 from the germline V gene are PRHDT and FYEKMQ (reference sequence). Complete variable domain (other parts from reference TRBV13 and TRBJ1-4): AAGVIQSPRHLIKEKRETATLKCYPIPRHDTVYWYQQGPGQDPQFLISFYEKMQSDKGSIPDRFSAQQFSDYHSELNMSSLELGDSALYFCASSLRTGTNEKLFFGSGTQLSVL.

This chain uses TRBV10-3 with TRBJ1-3; D remains ambiguous. Trimming pared 3 bases from V and 0 bases from J, leaving 6 bases between. CDR3 length: 14 residues. The germline V gene encodes CDR1 ENHRY and CDR2 SYGVKD. The CDR3 region has the DNA TGTGCCATCAGTGATACCTACTCTGGAAACACCATATATTTT. Its protein product is CAISDTYSGNTIYF.

The chain employs TRBV6-5 and TRBJ2-1; D might be TRBD2 (6 bases). V was shortened by 6 bases and J by 4 bases, with 16 bases between the two germline ends. This CDR3 has 15 amino acids. Germline lookup yields CDR1 MNHEY and CDR2 SVGAGI. CDR3 nucleotides: TGTGCCAGCAGCATCCTCGGGAGTCGATACAATGAGCAGTTCTTC. It yields the protein CASSILGSRYNEQFF.

The chain couples TRBV6-5 to TRBJ1-2; 9 bases map to TRBD1. Germline CDR1 reads MNHEY; CDR2 reads SVGAGI. This CDR3 comprises 14 residues. Losses at the gene ends were 6 bases for V and 5 bases for J; bases not matched to a gene: 7. DNA for the CDR3: TGTGCCAGCAGATTGGGACAGGGCTTGTATGGCTACACCTTC. Translating it yields CASRLGQGLYGYTF.

The sample holds a few counts of this clone. The rearrangement uses TRBV29-1 and TRBJ1-1; D not resolved. CDR3 size: 12 residues. V dropped 4 bases and J dropped 0 bases, with 6 bases sitting between them. The germline V gene encodes CDR1 SQVTM and CDR2 ANQGSEA. CDR3 DNA sequence: TGCAGCGTTGTGAGCATGAACACTGAAGCTTTCTTT. It translates to CSVVSMNTEAFF.

The V gene is TRBV10-3, the J gene TRBJ2-7; 7 bases agree with TRBD2. CDR3 size: 19 residues. CDR1 ENHRY and CDR2 SYGVKD come from the germline V gene. Unmatched junction bases numbered 27, after V lost 10 bases and J lost 3 bases. CDR3 residues: CATSGGEGPSTRALYEQYF. The CDR3 DNA sequence: TGTGCCACCTCTGGGGGGGAAGGCCCCTCTACTAGGGCCCTCTACGAGCAGTACTTC.

The V call is TRBV11-2, the J call TRBJ2-5; D perhaps matches TRBD1 (6 bases). This CDR3 has 18 residues. The V and J ends lost 8 bases and 3 bases respectively, with 28 bases between them. The germline CDR1 and CDR2 sequences are SGHAT and FQNNGV. CDR3 amino acids: CASRPYPSGAYNKETQYF. The CDR3, as DNA: TGTGCCAGCCGCCCTTATCCATCAGGGGCCTACAACAAAGAGACCCAGTACTTC.

V and J are TRBV29-1 and TRBJ2-2; 10 nucleotides agree with TRBD2. Germline CDR1 is SQVTM and CDR2 is ANQGSEA. V was clipped by 8 bases and J by 2 bases; unmatched bases: 11. The CDR3 length is 16 residues. CDR3 residues: CSPPRGLAPNTGELFF. CDR3 bases: TGCAGCCCCCCTCGGGGACTAGCGCCCAACACCGGGGAGCTGTTTTTT.

The chain has TRBV5-1 and TRBJ2-1; TRBD2 agrees at 7 bases. With 8 bases clipped from V and 0 bases from J, the junction kept 5 bases outside the gene matches. CDR1 and CDR2 (germline): SGHRS, YFSETQ. The CDR3 totals 14 residues. CDR3 protein: CASSSGRSYNEQFF. The CDR3 nucleotides are TGCGCCAGTTCTAGCGGTCGCTCCTACAATGAGCAGTTCTTC.

The CDR3 DNA sequence: TGTGCCAGCAGTCAAACAGGGGGCCGTGAAAAACTGTTTTTT. Residues: CASSQTGGREKLFF. The V and J genes are TRBV28 and TRBJ1-4; 9 positions match TRBD1. V was clipped by 5 bases and J by 7 bases; unmatched bases: 5. CDR1 and CDR2 (germline): MDHEN, SYDVKM. The CDR3 extends over 14 amino acids.

The V gene is TRBV5-6, the J gene TRBJ2-1, with 10 bases fitting TRBD2. The CDR3 spans 15 residues. Trimming at V came to 2 bases and at J to 6 bases, leaving 5 bases not matched to a gene. The V gene's germline CDR1 is SGHDT and CDR2 YYEEEE. CDR3 protein: CASSFASGSGNEQFF. As DNA, the CDR3 is TGTGCCAGCAGCTTCGCTAGCGGGAGCGGCAATGAGCAGTTCTTC.

The CDR3 DNA reads TGTGCCAGTAGCTACCTACCCCAACTAAGAGGGGCCAACGTCCTGACTTTC. This translates into CASSYLPQLRGANVLTF. The chain combines TRBV19 with TRBJ2-6, with D hard to call. The germline V gene has CDR1 LNHDA and CDR2 SQIVND (reference sequence). The CDR3 length is 17 residues. The V gene lost 6 bases and the J gene lost 4 bases, with 19 bases spanning the gap.

This rearrangement joins TRBV9 to TRBJ1-3; 7 nucleotides match TRBD1. The CDR3 runs 18 residues. With V trimmed by 2 bases and J by 2 bases, 13 bases remained unmatched. Germline values: CDR1 SGDLS, CDR2 YYNGEE. This CDR3 reads CASSVTQGVDTAGNTIYF. DNA for the CDR3: TGTGCCAGCAGCGTTACGCAGGGGGTTGATACTGCTGGAAACACCATATATTTT. The full variable domain, in which reference TRBV9 and TRBJ1-3 provide the parts outside the CDR3, is DSGVTQTPKHLITATGQRVTLRCSPRSGDLSVYWYQQSLDQGLQFLIQYYNGEERAKGNILERFSAQQFPDLHSELNLSSLELGDSALYFCASSVTQGVDTAGNTIYFGEGSWLTVV.

The V call is TRBV15, the J call TRBJ1-5; 9 bases agree with TRBD1. This CDR3 has 16 amino acids. Trimming cost V 0 bases and J 6 bases; bases outside gene matches: 6. Germline V gene sequence: CDR1 LNHNV, CDR2 YYDKDF (reference sequence). The CDR3 DNA reads as TGTGCCACCAGCAGAGATTCAACAGGGGGCGGTCAGCCCCAGCATTTT. This codes for CATSRDSTGGGQPQHF.

This rearrangement joins TRBV6-5 to TRBJ2-7; D is perhaps TRBD1 (5 bases). The CDR3 runs to 12 residues. Germline V gene data show CDR1 as MNHEY and CDR2 as SVGAGI. The ends were cut back, 8 bases at V and 4 bases at J, with 12 bases in the middle. This chain's CDR3 is CASELTEYEQYF. As DNA, the CDR3 is TGTGCCAGCGAGCTGACAGAGTACGAGCAGTACTTC.

The V call is TRBV28, the J call TRBJ2-7; no clear D. The V end lost 2 bases, the J end lost 1 base, and 9 bases lay between the germline ends. Germline V gives CDR1 MDHEN, CDR2 SYDVKM. The CDR3 extends over 14 amino acids. This CDR3 reads CASSLRSVSYEQYF. For the CDR3, the DNA is TGTGCCAGCAGTTTACGAAGCGTATCCTACGAGCAGTACTTC.

This clone was counted only a few times. The chain couples TRBV18 to TRBJ1-2; D gene uncertain. This CDR3 spans 14 amino acids. CDR1 is KGHSH, CDR2 LQKENI, per germline. Trimming left V 6 bases short and J 3 bases short, with 14 bases between. CDR3 sequence (DNA): TGTGCCAGCTCCCCAACACGTTCCCACTATGGCTACACCTTC. Translated: CASSPTRSHYGYTF.

The V gene is TRBV19, the J gene TRBJ1-1; D ambiguous. Germline assignment: CDR1 LNHDA and CDR2 SQIVND (reference sequence). This CDR3 region has 17 residues. V was pared by 2 bases and J by 4 bases, with 20 bases between. This chain's CDR3 is CASSIIMASAGGTEAFF. The DNA for the CDR3 is TGTGCCAGTAGTATAATTATGGCGTCGGCAGGTGGCACTGAAGCTTTCTTT.

This clone was picked up a small number of times. The chain combines TRBV2 with TRBJ2-5; D is possibly TRBD2 (5 bases). The germline V gene encodes CDR1 SNHLY and CDR2 FYNNEI. The germline V and J ends were trimmed by 7 bases and 2 bases, with 11 bases remaining between them. CDR3 length: 13 residues. CDR3: CASTKRSQETQYF. In DNA, the CDR3 is TGTGCCAGCACCAAGCGGTCACAAGAGACCCAGTACTTC.

The rearrangement joins TRBV29-1 to TRBJ2-3; TRBD1 agrees at 7 bases. V lost 5 bases, J lost 2 bases, and 10 bases stayed unmatched. The V gene's germline CDR1 is SQVTM and CDR2 ANQGSEA. The CDR3 has 15 amino acids. In DNA form, the CDR3 reads TGCAGCGTTCTCCTTCAAGGGACAGCCACAGATACGCAGTATTTT. It translates to CSVLLQGTATDTQYF.

CDR3 residues: CASSVGGRGFNEQFF. The DNA of the CDR3 is TGTGCCAGCAGCGTAGGCGGGAGGGGCTTCAATGAGCAGTTCTTC. The rearrangement links TRBV9 to TRBJ2-1, with 9 bases fitting TRBD2. The ends lost 0 bases at V and 6 bases at J; junction bases unmatched: 4. The CDR3 contains 15 residues. Germline CDR1 is SGDLS and CDR2 is YYNGEE. The entire variable domain, with the rest obtained from reference TRBV9 and TRBJ2-1, is as follows: DSGVTQTPKHLITATGQRVTLRCSPRSGDLSVYWYQQSLDQGLQFLIQYYNGEERAKGNILERFSAQQFPDLHSELNLSSLELGDSALYFCASSVGGRGFNEQFFGPGTRLTVL.

The V and J genes are TRBV7-9 and TRBJ1-1; TRBD1 is a possible D gene (6 bases). The V gene's germline CDR1 is SEHNR and CDR2 FQNEAQ (reference sequence). The length of the CDR3 is 18 residues. V was pared by 3 bases and J by 0 bases, with 20 bases between. DNA of the CDR3: TGTGCCAGCAGCTTGCCAAACCGGGACACTTTCATGAACACTGAAGCTTTCTTT. Protein sequence: CASSLPNRDTFMNTEAFF.

This clone has just one count. The chain recombines TRBV6-5 with TRBJ1-4; D gene ambiguous. Germline CDR1 MNHEY, CDR2 SVGAGI. V lost 7 bases, J lost 4 bases, and 13 bases lay in between. The CDR3 totals 14 residues. The CDR3 DNA sequence: TGTGCCAGCACCTCAGGCCAGGTTAATGAAAAACTGTTTTTT. This gives the protein CASTSGQVNEKLFF.

The chain is built from TRBV4-2 and TRBJ1-3, with a tentative D call TRBD1 (5 bases). The CDR3 is 15 amino acids. Germline V gene data show CDR1 as LGHNA and CDR2 as YNFKEQ. V lost 3 bases, J lost 3 bases, and 12 bases lay in between. CDR3: CASSQNQGYGNTIYF. In DNA, the CDR3 is TGTGCCAGCAGCCAGAATCAGGGATATGGAAACACCATATATTTT.

The chain combines TRBV2 with TRBJ1-1; D unresolved. The V gene's germline CDR1 is SNHLY and CDR2 FYNNEI. Trimming removed 2 bases at V and 4 bases at J, with 11 bases between. The CDR3 has 14 amino acids. CDR3 nucleotide sequence: TGTGCCAGCAGTGAACGGCCTGGAGGCACTGAAGCTTTCTTT. The encoded protein is CASSERPGGTEAFF.

The chain uses TRBV20-1 and TRBJ1-6, with D uncertain. The germline V gene has CDR1 DFQATT and CDR2 SNEGSKA (reference sequence). V dropped 3 bases and J dropped 3 bases, with 6 bases sitting between them. The CDR3 has 13 residues. This chain's CDR3 is CSASSNYNSPLHF. CDR3 in DNA: TGCAGTGCTAGTTCCAACTATAATTCACCCCTCCACTTT.